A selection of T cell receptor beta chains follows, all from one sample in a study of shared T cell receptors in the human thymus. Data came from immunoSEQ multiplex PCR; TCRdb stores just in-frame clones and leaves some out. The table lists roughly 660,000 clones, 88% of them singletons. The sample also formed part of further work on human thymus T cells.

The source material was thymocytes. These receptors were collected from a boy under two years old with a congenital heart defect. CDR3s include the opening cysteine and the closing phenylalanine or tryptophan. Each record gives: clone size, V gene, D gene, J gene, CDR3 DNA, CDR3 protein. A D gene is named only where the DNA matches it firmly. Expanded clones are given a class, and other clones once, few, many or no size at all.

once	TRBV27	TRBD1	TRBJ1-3	TGTGCCAGACCACCCACCGGGACAGGGTCTGGAAACACCATATATTTT	CARPPTGTGSGNTIYF
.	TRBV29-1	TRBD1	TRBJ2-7	TGCAGCGTTCTGGGACAGACTTCCTACGAGCAGTACTTC	CSVLGQTSYEQYF
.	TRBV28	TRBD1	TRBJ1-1	TGTGCCAGCAGTTGTCCAGGGGGATCGAGCACTGAAGCTTTCTTT	CASSCPGGSSTEAFF
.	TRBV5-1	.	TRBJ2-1	TGCGCCAGCAGCTTGGTCTGGAGCTCCTACAATGAGCAGTTCTTC	CASSLVWSSYNEQFF
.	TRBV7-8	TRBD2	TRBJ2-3	TGTGCCAGCAGCTCCAACCCGGACCACGACGGATCTAGCGGGAGTGATACGCAGTATTTT	CASSSNPDHDGSSGSDTQYF
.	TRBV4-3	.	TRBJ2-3	TGCGCCAGCAGCCAAGATGAATTAGGACCGACTAGTGATACGCAGTATTTT	CASSQDELGPTSDTQYF
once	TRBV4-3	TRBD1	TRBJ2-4	TGCGCCAGCAGCCCGGGCGGGACAGGGGGCGCGGAGGCCAAAAACATTCAGTACTTC	CASSPGGTGGAEAKNIQYF
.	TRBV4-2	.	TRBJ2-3	TGTGCCAGCAGGGACAGTCAGACAGATACGCAGTATTTT	CASRDSQTDTQYF
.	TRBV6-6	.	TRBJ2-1	TGTGCCAGCAGTTACAGTAGGGGGCGGGAAGATGAGCAGTTCTTC	CASSYSRGREDEQFF
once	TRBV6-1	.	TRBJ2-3	TGTGCCAGCAGTGCCTCGACAACATACCCCACAGATACGCAGTATTTT	CASSASTTYPTDTQYF
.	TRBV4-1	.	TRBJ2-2	TGCGCCAGCAGCGAGGTAGGGAACACCGGGGAGCTGTTTTTT	CASSEVGNTGELFF
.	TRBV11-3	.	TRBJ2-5	TGTGCCAGCAGCTTAGTAGCCCCAGAGACCCAGTACTTC	CASSLVAPETQYF
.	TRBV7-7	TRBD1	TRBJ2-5	TGTGCTAGCAGCTTAGCGCTTGCAGGGGGCAGGGAGACCCAGTACTTC	CASSLALAGGRETQYF
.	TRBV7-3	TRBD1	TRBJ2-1	TGTGCCAGCAGCTATCCTGAGACAGGGAAAAGCAATGAGCAGTTCTTC	CASSYPETGKSNEQFF
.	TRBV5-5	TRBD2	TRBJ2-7	TGTGCCAGCAGCTTTGGTGGGACTAGCGGGCCCTACCTCTCCTACGAGCAGTACTTC	CASSFGGTSGPYLSYEQYF
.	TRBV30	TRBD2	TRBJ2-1	TGTGCCTGGAGTGGGGGCGGGAGCAATGAGCAGTTCTTC	CAWSGGGSNEQFF
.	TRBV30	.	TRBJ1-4	TGTGCCTGGAGGGTGGGCATTGCAACTAATGAAAAACTGTTTTTT	CAWRVGIATNEKLFF
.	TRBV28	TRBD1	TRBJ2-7	TGTGCCAGCAGTCGGGGCAGGGGGCACTCCTACGAGCAGTACTTC	CASSRGRGHSYEQYF